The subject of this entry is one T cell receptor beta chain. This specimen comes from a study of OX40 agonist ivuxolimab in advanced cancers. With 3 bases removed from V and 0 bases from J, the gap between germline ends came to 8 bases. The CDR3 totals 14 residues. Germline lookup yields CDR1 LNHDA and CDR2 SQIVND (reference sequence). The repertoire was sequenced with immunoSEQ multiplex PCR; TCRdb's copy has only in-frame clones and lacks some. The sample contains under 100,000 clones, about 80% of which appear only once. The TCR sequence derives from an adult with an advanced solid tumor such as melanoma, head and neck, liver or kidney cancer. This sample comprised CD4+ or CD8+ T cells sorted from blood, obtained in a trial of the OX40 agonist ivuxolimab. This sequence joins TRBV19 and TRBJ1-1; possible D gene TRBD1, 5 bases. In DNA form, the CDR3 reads TGTGCCAGTAGTATGGGGGTATTGAACACTGAAGCTTTCTTT. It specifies CASSMGVLNTEAFF.